This entry lists 27 T cell receptor beta chains sequenced from one sample in a study of Ad26.COV2.S vaccination and SARS-CoV-2 variants. Assay: immunoSEQ multiplex PCR; the TCRdb copy retains only in-frame clones and omits some. The repertoire holds about 98,000 clones, with roughly 80% as singletons. This sample comprised peripheral blood, obtained after recovery from COVID-19. The receptors were gathered from a human donor who had recovered from COVID-19.

The CDR3 loop reads CASSLSKPGNTIYF. The CDR3 DNA reads as TGCGCCAGCAGCTTGTCGAAACCTGGAAACACCATATATTTT. This rearrangement joins TRBV5-1 to TRBJ1-3; D unresolved. V shed 1 base and J shed 2 bases, with 7 bases lying between them. This CDR3 is built from 14 residues. Germline CDR1 is SGHRS and CDR2 is YFSETQ.

The chain recombines TRBV5-1 with TRBJ2-7, with D perhaps given as TRBD1 or TRBD2 (5 bases each). V was trimmed by 2 bases and J by 4 bases, leaving 10 bases between them. The CDR3 totals 13 residues. Germline V lookup: CDR1 SGHRS, CDR2 YFSETQ. The CDR3: CASSFGDRYEQYF. The CDR3 DNA sequence: TGCGCCAGCAGCTTCGGGGACCGTTACGAGCAGTACTTC.

The V gene is TRBV7-2, the J gene TRBJ2-2, with D possibly matching TRBD2 (7 bases). Trimming took 4 bases from V and 0 from J, leaving 12 bases between them. The germline gives CDR1 SGHTA, CDR2 FQGNSA. The CDR3 covers 16 residues. The CDR3 region has the DNA TGTGCCAGCAGCTCCAAGGGGGGGGCGAACACCGGGGAGCTGTTTTTT. This gives the protein CASSSKGGANTGELFF.

This clone was counted a few times. The chain links TRBV2 to TRBJ2-3; 7 nucleotides agree with TRBD2. CDR1 SNHLY and CDR2 FYNNEI come from the germline V gene. The CDR3 runs to 14 residues. The V and J ends lost 6 bases and 4 bases, in that order; junction bases with no gene match: 7. The CDR3 nucleotides read TGTGCCAGCAGGAGGGGAGGGTCTGCAGATACGCAGTATTTT. Its translation is CASRRGGSADTQYF.

This sequence joins TRBV7-9 and TRBJ1-2; possible D gene TRBD1, 5 bases. Between the trimmed V and J ends, which lost 5 bases and 5 bases, there was a span of 18 bases. The CDR3 has 15 residues. CDR1 and CDR2 from the germline V gene are SEHNR and FQNEAQ (reference sequence). The CDR3 spells CASSQSRVGGYGYTF. The CDR3 DNA follows: TGTGCCAGCAGCCAGAGCAGGGTCGGCGGTTATGGCTACACCTTC.

The DNA for the CDR3 is TGTGCCAGCAGTCCACACAGTTTCATGAACACTGAAGCTTTCTTT. Translating gives CASSPHSFMNTEAFF. The chain is built from TRBV6-5 and TRBJ1-1; no clear D. The germline gives CDR1 MNHEY, CDR2 SVGAGI. V was pared by 5 bases and J by 0 bases, with 13 bases between. The CDR3 length is 15 residues.

The chain recombines TRBV2 with TRBJ1-4; a weak D match, TRBD1 (6 bases). Germline V lookup: CDR1 SNHLY, CDR2 FYNNEI. CDR3 length equals 13 residues. V dropped 8 bases and J dropped 5 bases, with 12 bases sitting between them. The CDR3 loop reads CASEDSLNEKLFF. The CDR3 DNA sequence: TGTGCCAGCGAGGACAGCTTAAATGAAAAACTGTTTTTT.

V and J are TRBV28 and TRBJ2-3; D is ambiguous. Per the germline V gene, CDR1 is MDHEN and CDR2 is SYDVKM. V was trimmed by 8 bases and J by 2 bases, leaving 17 bases between them. This CDR3 is built from 15 residues. CDR3 in DNA: TGTGCCAGCTCCCGCCTGAGCGAACTCACAGATACGCAGTATTTT. Translation gives CASSRLSELTDTQYF.

The chain is built from TRBV3-1 (or the pseudogene TRBV3-2) and TRBJ1-2; weak D call: TRBD1 (5 bases). This CDR3 is 15 amino acids long. The germline V and J ends were trimmed by 2 bases and 4 bases, with 14 bases remaining between them. Germline lookup yields CDR1 LGHDT and CDR2 YNNKEL (reference sequence). CDR3 nucleotides: TGTGCCAGCAGCCAATTCATGGGGGACGCCTATGGCTACACCTTC. Its protein is CASSQFMGDAYGYTF.

The rearrangement links TRBV29-1 to TRBJ1-2; 8 bases are shared with TRBD1. The V and J ends lost 6 bases and 7 bases, in that order; junction bases with no gene match: 4. Germline V lookup: CDR1 SQVTM, CDR2 ANQGSEA. There are 11 residues in the CDR3. The CDR3 nucleotides are TGCAGCGTGCAGACAGGGGTTGGCTACACCTTC. Its translation is CSVQTGVGYTF.

This chain joins TRBV6-1 and TRBJ1-2, with TRBD1 matching over 7 bases. V gave up 1 base and J gave up 6 bases; unmatched junction bases: 2. The CDR3 extends over 13 amino acids. Germline CDR1 is MNHNS and CDR2 is SASEGT. The CDR3 sequence: CASSEGTGDGYTF. CDR3 sequence (DNA): TGTGCCAGCAGTGAAGGAACAGGGGATGGCTACACCTTC.

As regards this clone: This sample also contains other DNA sequences that code for the same CDR3. The rearrangement links TRBV5-6 to TRBJ1-2; 9 bases agree with TRBD1. CDR3 size: 15 residues. Germline V gene sequence: CDR1 SGHDT, CDR2 YYEEEE. V lost 1 base and J lost 4; bases outside the gene matches: 5. CDR3 residues: CASSLRQGGSYGYTF. The CDR3 nucleotides read TGTGCCAGCAGCTTGCGACAGGGGGGTTCCTATGGCTACACCTTC. The full variable domain, with the rest looked up from reference TRBV5-6 and TRBJ1-2, is DAGVTQSPTHLIKTRGQQVTLRCSPKSGHDTVSWYQQALGQGPQFIFQYYEEEERQRGNFPDRFSGHQFPNYSSELNVNALLLGDSALYLCASSLRQGGSYGYTFGSGTRLTVV.

V is TRBV6-5 and J is TRBJ1-4; the D gene is possibly TRBD1 (5 bases). The V end lost 4 bases, the J end lost 7 bases, and 13 bases lay between the germline ends. Germline V gene data show CDR1 as MNHEY and CDR2 as SVGAGI. The CDR3 is made up of 14 amino acids. DNA for the CDR3: TGTGCCAGCAGTTTAGGCAGGGAAGGTGAAAAACTGTTTTTT. Translation gives CASSLGREGEKLFF.

The chain recombines TRBV5-1 with TRBJ2-5, with D maybe TRBD1 (5 bases). V dropped 4 bases and J dropped 2 bases, with 18 bases sitting between them. CDR3 length: 16 residues. CDR1 is SGHRS and CDR2 is YFSETQ in the germline V gene. The CDR3 loop is CASSPTTRQLQETQYF. The CDR3 DNA is TGCGCCAGCAGCCCAACCACCCGACAGCTACAAGAGACCCAGTACTTC.

J is TRBJ1-4 and V is TRBV28; no definite D call. Germline CDR1 reads MDHEN; CDR2 reads SYDVKM. The CDR3 runs 16 residues. Deletions cut 7 bases from V and 8 bases from J, with 23 bases between. The CDR3 nucleotides read TGTGCCAGCACCCACCCGAGTGGTTCGAGTTTGGAAAAACTGTTTTTT. This codes for CASTHPSGSSLEKLFF.

The chain joins TRBV6-5 to TRBJ1-3; 7 bases are a match to TRBD1. Trimming cost V 0 bases and J 4 bases; bases outside gene matches: 3. Germline V gives CDR1 MNHEY, CDR2 SVGAGI. This CDR3 spans 15 amino acids. CDR3 bases: TGTGCCAGCAGTTACTCGCAGGGACAGGGAAACACCATATATTTT. Amino acid sequence: CASSYSQGQGNTIYF.

The V call is TRBV14, the J call TRBJ2-3; no reliable D call. Trimming pared 0 bases from V and 0 bases from J, leaving 7 bases between. The CDR3 length is 15 residues. Germline V gene data show CDR1 as SGHDN and CDR2 as FVKESK. CDR3 nucleotide sequence: TGTGCCAGCAGCCAAGAGACACCGAGCACAGATACGCAGTATTTT. It encodes CASSQETPSTDTQYF.

This chain uses TRBV5-4 with TRBJ2-3, with D unclear. Germline V gene lookup returns CDR1 SGHNT and CDR2 YYREEE (reference sequence). The CDR3 loop spans 16 amino acids. The V gene lost 0 bases and the J gene lost 4 bases, with 15 bases spanning the gap. The CDR3 protein is CASSLEPLGGADTQYF. CDR3 coding DNA: TGTGCCAGCAGCTTGGAACCGCTCGGCGGCGCAGATACGCAGTATTTT.

The chain joins TRBV4-3 to TRBJ1-1; a possible D gene is TRBD1 (5 bases). V lost 0 bases, J lost 5 bases, and 19 bases lay in between. The CDR3 covers 17 residues. Germline CDR1 is LGHNA and CDR2 is YSLEER. The CDR3 loop is CASSQERPGARGTEAFF. CDR3 coding DNA: TGCGCCAGCAGCCAAGAAAGACCCGGGGCGCGAGGGACTGAAGCTTTCTTT.

The J gene is TRBJ2-6, the V gene TRBV6-5, with 9 nucleotides matching TRBD1. This CDR3 is built from 14 residues. J was trimmed by 3 bases and V by 8 bases; bases with no gene match: 2. Germline V CDR1 and CDR2: MNHEY, SVGAGI. The CDR3 here is CASRTGVGANVLTF. CDR3 DNA sequence: TGTGCCAGCCGGACAGGGGTTGGGGCCAACGTCCTGACTTTC.

The chain has TRBV6-2 or TRBV6-3 and TRBJ1-5, with D perhaps matching TRBD1 (5 bases). The V end lost 4 bases, the J end lost 6 bases, and 10 bases lay between the germline ends. This CDR3 is 13 amino acids long. CDR1 and CDR2 (germline): MNHEY, SVGEGT. CDR3 protein: CASSSGMAQPQHF. The DNA for the CDR3 is TGTGCCAGCAGTTCAGGGATGGCTCAGCCCCAGCATTTT.

The chain has TRBV18 and TRBJ1-5, with TRBD1 identical over 7 bases. Unmatched junction bases numbered 15, after V lost 4 bases and J lost 9 bases. This CDR3 comprises 16 residues. In germline, CDR1 is KGHSH, CDR2 LQKENI. DNA of the CDR3: TGTGCCAGCTCACGCTATTCCGGGACAGAATCAGGGCCCCAGCATTTT. It yields the protein CASSRYSGTESGPQHF.

This chain links TRBV7-2 with TRBJ2-1, with D hard to call. The CDR3 has 13 amino acids. Germline V gives CDR1 SGHTA, CDR2 FQGNSA. V shed 4 bases and J shed 6 bases, with 10 bases lying between them. In DNA, the CDR3 is TGTGCCAGCAGCTCGTCCCTAGGCAATGAGCAGTTCTTC. Translating gives CASSSSLGNEQFF.

The rearrangement links TRBV2 to TRBJ2-7; D perhaps matches TRBD2 (6 bases). The CDR3 length is 14 residues. The ends were cut back, 5 bases at V and 0 bases at J, with 11 bases in the middle. CDR1 and CDR2 from the germline V gene are SNHLY and FYNNEI. The CDR3 reads CASSWGLISYEQYF. Written as DNA, the CDR3 is TGTGCCAGCAGTTGGGGACTCATCTCCTACGAGCAGTACTTC.

V and J are TRBV7-6 and TRBJ1-5; D remains unclear. The CDR3 length is 15 residues. With 1 base removed from V and 13 bases from J, the gap between germline ends came to 20 bases. Germline CDR1 reads SGHVS; CDR2 reads FNYEAQ. CDR3 residues: CASSLETGTYSAQHF. The DNA of the CDR3 is TGTGCCAGCAGCTTAGAGACGGGCACCTACTCGGCGCAGCATTTT.

V is TRBV4-1 and J is TRBJ1-4; 9 bases are a match to TRBD1. This CDR3 spans 18 amino acids. From germline, CDR1 is MGHRA and CDR2 YSYEKL. Losses at the gene ends were 2 bases for V and 0 bases for J; bases not matched to a gene: 7. The CDR3 DNA is TGCGCCAGCAGCCAACCACCGGGACAGGGCGCAACTAATGAAAAACTGTTTTTT. Translation gives CASSQPPGQGATNEKLFF.

CDR3 in amino acids: CASSPLGTDTQYF. As DNA, the CDR3 is TGTGCCAGCAGCCCCCTGGGGACAGATACGCAGTATTTT. The chain uses TRBV7-3 and TRBJ2-3; D call uncertain. Germline lookup yields CDR1 SGHTA and CDR2 FQGTGA. CDR3 length: 13 residues. With 5 bases removed from V and 3 bases from J, the gap between germline ends came to 9 bases.